A single sample is the source of the 15 T cell receptor beta chains below, sequenced in a study of T cell changes during pregnancy in multiple sclerosis. Here immunoSEQ multiplex PCR was the method, and the copy in TCRdb shows in-frame clones only, minus some. This sample has 40,000 to 50,000 clones; 80% to 95% occur once, and the top ten carry more than 8%. Sequenced material: CD8+ T cells from peripheral blood mononuclear cells, taken in the first trimester of pregnancy. The receptors were gathered from a female donor with multiple sclerosis, enrolled in a pregnancy study.

This clone appeared a single time. V usage is TRBV10-3 and J usage is TRBJ1-2; D gene unclear. Per the germline V gene, CDR1 is ENHRY and CDR2 is SYGVKD. Trimming shortened V by 6 bases and J by 2 bases, and 10 bases separated the two germline ends. This CDR3 comprises 13 residues. As DNA, the CDR3 is TGTGCCATCAGCGACACGGAAAACTATGGCTACACCTTC. Its protein product is CAISDTENYGYTF.

For the CDR3, the DNA is TGTGCTAGTGGTTTGCTTCTTCGGGGGATGGGCGGGGAGCTGTTTTTT. Its protein is CASGLLLRGMGGELFF. The chain couples TRBV12-5 to TRBJ2-2; perhaps TRBD2 as D (6 bases). V was pared by 2 bases and J by 7 bases, with 17 bases between. Germline-derived CDR1 and CDR2 are LGHNT and FRNRAP. The CDR3 has 16 amino acids.

The chain joins TRBV30 to TRBJ2-1, with D possibly TRBD2 on 5 matching bases. The CDR3 spans 14 residues. CDR1 is GTSNPN, CDR2 SVGIG, per germline (reference sequence). V was trimmed by 0 bases and J by 2 bases, leaving 8 bases between them. The CDR3 sequence: CAWSVLETYNEQFF. For the CDR3, the DNA is TGTGCCTGGAGTGTACTAGAAACCTACAATGAGCAGTTCTTC.

CDR3 nucleotide sequence: TGTGCCAGCAGTTTCGACAGGTACTACGAGCAGTACTTC. As protein: CASSFDRYYEQYF. The rearrangement links TRBV28 to TRBJ2-7; D is possibly TRBD1 (6 bases). V was trimmed by 3 bases and J by 3 bases, leaving 9 bases between them. Germline CDR1 is MDHEN and CDR2 is SYDVKM. The CDR3 runs to 13 residues.

The rearrangement links TRBV20-1 to TRBJ2-1; D possibly corresponds to TRBD2 (5 bases). CDR1 and CDR2 from the germline V gene are DFQATT and SNEGSKA (reference sequence). Trimming stripped 3 bases from V and 12 bases from J, with 9 bases between. This CDR3 comprises 10 residues. CDR3 sequence reads: CSASGETQFF. For the CDR3, the DNA is TGCAGTGCTAGCGGGGAGACGCAGTTCTTC.

In DNA, the CDR3 is TGTGCCAGCAGTTTATCGTTTCAGTCTGCTAATGAAAAACTGTTTTTT. Translation: CASSLSFQSANEKLFF. This rearrangement joins TRBV27 to TRBJ1-4; no definite D call. V lost 0 bases and J 3 bases, leaving 11 bases between the germline ends. The CDR3 length is 16 residues. Germline values: CDR1 MNHEY, CDR2 SMNVEV (reference sequence).

This rearrangement joins TRBV5-1 to TRBJ2-2; D gene unclear. V was cut by 1 base and J by 5 bases, with 12 bases left in between. Germline lookup yields CDR1 SGHRS and CDR2 YFSETQ. The CDR3 consists of 15 residues. This CDR3 is CASSLLGYGTGELFF. In DNA form, the CDR3 reads TGCGCCAGCAGCTTGCTAGGTTACGGAACCGGGGAGCTGTTTTTT.

The rearrangement uses TRBV12-5 and TRBJ2-7; 7 bases are a match to TRBD2. CDR3 length: 13 amino acids. CDR1 is LGHNT, CDR2 FRNRAP, per germline. The ends lost 3 bases at V and 3 bases at J; junction bases unmatched: 2. For the CDR3, the DNA is TGTGCTAGTGGTTTTGGGGGGGACTACGAGCAGTACTTC. Translating it yields CASGFGGDYEQYF.

The chain combines TRBV2 with TRBJ1-1, with 10 bases that match TRBD1. The germline V gene has CDR1 SNHLY and CDR2 FYNNEI. The CDR3 covers 16 residues. Losses at the gene ends were 0 bases for V and 1 base for J; bases not matched to a gene: 2. CDR3 amino acids: CASSEAWDRGNTEAFF. DNA for the CDR3: TGTGCCAGCAGTGAAGCGTGGGACAGGGGGAACACTGAAGCTTTCTTT. Complete variable domain (other parts from reference TRBV2 and TRBJ1-1): EPEVTQTPSHQVTQMGQEVILRCVPISNHLYFYWYRQILGQKVEFLVSFYNNEISEKSEIFDDQFSVERPDGSNFTLKIRSTKLEDSAMYFCASSEAWDRGNTEAFFGQGTRLTVV.

CDR3 sequence: CASSLGEQNYEQYF. The CDR3 DNA reads as TGTGCCAGCAGCTTAGGAGAACAGAACTACGAGCAGTACTTC. The rearrangement joins TRBV13 to TRBJ2-7; no definite D call. Trimming shortened V by 0 bases and J by 3 bases, and 9 bases separated the two germline ends. Germline loops: CDR1 PRHDT, CDR2 FYEKMQ (reference sequence). This CDR3 has 14 residues.

The gene calls are TRBV7-6 and TRBJ2-5, with TRBD2 matching over 9 bases. V lost 3 bases to trimming and J lost 2 bases; unmatched junction nucleotides: 13. The CDR3 sequence is 18 residues long. Germline V gives CDR1 SGHVS, CDR2 FNYEAQ. The CDR3 sequence: CASSFSPSGDYEQETQYF. In DNA, the CDR3 is TGTGCCAGCAGCTTTTCCCCTAGCGGGGATTACGAACAAGAGACCCAGTACTTC.

The chain joins TRBV19 to TRBJ2-3, with 7 bases identical to TRBD2. The junction had 6 bases not matched to a gene; V was cut back by 3 bases and J by 0 bases. The germline V gene has CDR1 LNHDA and CDR2 SQIVND (reference sequence). This CDR3 is built from 16 residues. The CDR3 is CASSIILAASTDTQYF. The CDR3 nucleotides are TGTGCCAGTAGTATCATCCTAGCGGCTAGCACAGATACGCAGTATTTT.

The V gene is TRBV4-1, the J gene TRBJ1-1; the match to TRBD1 covers 10 bases. The CDR3 sequence is 15 residues long. With V trimmed by 2 bases and J by 7 bases, 7 bases remained unmatched. CDR1 is MGHRA, CDR2 YSYEKL, per germline. The CDR3 region is CASSQTTGGADEAFF. CDR3 sequence (DNA): TGCGCCAGCAGCCAAACGACAGGGGGCGCGGATGAAGCTTTCTTT.

This clone showed up just once. V gene TRBV5-8 combines with J gene TRBJ1-5; D unresolved. The germline gives CDR1 SGHTS, CDR2 YDEGEE. CDR3 length: 12 residues. Trimming removed 2 bases from V and 11 bases from J, with 11 bases in between. CDR3 sequence (DNA): TGTGCCAGCAGCTTTTCCCGCGGAACCCAGCATTTT. As protein: CASSFSRGTQHF.

The chain joins TRBV19 to TRBJ2-1; maybe TRBD2 (6 bases). The CDR3 is 14 amino acids. V gave up 5 bases and J gave up 4 bases, with 12 bases separating them. Looked up from germline, CDR1 is LNHDA and CDR2 is SQIVND (reference sequence). The CDR3 loop reads CASSWASEYNEQFF. CDR3 DNA: TGTGCCAGTAGTTGGGCTAGCGAGTACAATGAGCAGTTCTTC.